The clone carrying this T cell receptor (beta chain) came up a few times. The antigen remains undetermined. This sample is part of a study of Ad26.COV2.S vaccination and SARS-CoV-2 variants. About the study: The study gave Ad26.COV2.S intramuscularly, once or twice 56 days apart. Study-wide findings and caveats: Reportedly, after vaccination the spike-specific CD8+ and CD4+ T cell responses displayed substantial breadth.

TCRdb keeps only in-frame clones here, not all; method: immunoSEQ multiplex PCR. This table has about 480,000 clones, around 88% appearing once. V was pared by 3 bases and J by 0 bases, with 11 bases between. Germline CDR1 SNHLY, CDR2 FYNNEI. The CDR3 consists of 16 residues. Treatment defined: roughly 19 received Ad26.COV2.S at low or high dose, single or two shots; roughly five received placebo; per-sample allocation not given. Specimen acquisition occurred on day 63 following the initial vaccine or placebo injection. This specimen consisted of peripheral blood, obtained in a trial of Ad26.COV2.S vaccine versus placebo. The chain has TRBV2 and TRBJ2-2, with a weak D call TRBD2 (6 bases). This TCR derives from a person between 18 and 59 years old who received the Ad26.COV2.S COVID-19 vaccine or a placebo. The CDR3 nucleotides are TGTGCCAGCAGTGATCGCGGGGTTTCGAACACCGGGGAGCTGTTTTTT. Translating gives CASSDRGVSNTGELFF.